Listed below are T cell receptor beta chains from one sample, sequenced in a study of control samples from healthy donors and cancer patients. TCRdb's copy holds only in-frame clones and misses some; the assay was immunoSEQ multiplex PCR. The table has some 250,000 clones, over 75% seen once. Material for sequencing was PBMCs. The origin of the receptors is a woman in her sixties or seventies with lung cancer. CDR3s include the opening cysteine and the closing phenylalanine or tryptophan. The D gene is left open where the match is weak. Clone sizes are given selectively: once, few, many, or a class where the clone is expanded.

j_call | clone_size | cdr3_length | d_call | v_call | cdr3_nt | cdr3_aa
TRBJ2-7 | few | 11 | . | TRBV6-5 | TGTGCCAGCGGCGGGCTCTACGAGCAGTACTTC | CASGGLYEQYF
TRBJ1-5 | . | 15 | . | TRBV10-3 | TGTGCCATCAGCCCGGGCCTAGAAAGCAATCAGCCCCAGCATTTT | CAISPGLESNQPQHF
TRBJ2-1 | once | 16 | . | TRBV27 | TGTGCCAGCAGTGCGGGACTCTCCTCGGGGTACAATGAGCAGTTCTTC | CASSAGLSSGYNEQFF
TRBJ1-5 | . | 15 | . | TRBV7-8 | TGTGCCAGCAGCTTAGGCAGGGGCAGCAATCAGCCCCAGCATTTT | CASSLGRGSNQPQHF
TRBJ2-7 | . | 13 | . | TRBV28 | TGTGCCAGCAGTTTGAGGGCCCCCAACGAGCAGTACTTC | CASSLRAPNEQYF
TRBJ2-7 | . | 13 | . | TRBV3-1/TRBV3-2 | TGTGCCAGCAGCGGGAGGAACTCCTACGAGCAGTACTTC | CASSGRNSYEQYF
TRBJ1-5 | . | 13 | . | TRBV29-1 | TGCAGCGCCTGGAACGGCCGTGGTGAGCCCCAGCATTTT | CSAWNGRGEPQHF
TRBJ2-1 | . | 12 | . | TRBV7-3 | TGTGCCAGCAGCTTAAGTGGCGGACAGCAGTTCTTC | CASSLSGGQQFF
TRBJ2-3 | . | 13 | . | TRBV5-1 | TGCGCCAGCAGTAAGGTGTCCACAGATACGCAGTATTTT | CASSKVSTDTQYF
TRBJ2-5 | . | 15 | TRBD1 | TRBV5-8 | TGTGCCAGCAGCGGCGGGACAGGGGGCCAGGAGACCCAGTACTTC | CASSGGTGGQETQYF
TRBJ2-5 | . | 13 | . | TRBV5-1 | TGCGCCAGCAGCCCACGGACACGAGAGACCCAGTACTTC | CASSPRTRETQYF
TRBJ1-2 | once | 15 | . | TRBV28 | TGTGCCAGCAGTTTTGGGGGGCGGGGAGGCTATGGCTACACCTTC | CASSFGGRGGYGYTF
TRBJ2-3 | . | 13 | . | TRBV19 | TGTGCCAGTAGTCTAGGGATCGCGGATACGCAGTATTTT | CASSLGIADTQYF
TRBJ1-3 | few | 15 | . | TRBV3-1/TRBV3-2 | TGTGCCAGCAGCCAAGTTTTGGTGTCCGGAAACACCATATATTTT | CASSQVLVSGNTIYF
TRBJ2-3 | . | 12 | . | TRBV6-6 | TGTGCCAGCAGTGGAATCACAGATACGCAGTATTTT | CASSGITDTQYF
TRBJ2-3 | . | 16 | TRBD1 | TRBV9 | TGTGCCAGCAGCGTAGAGGGGGCGGTAAGCACAGATACGCAGTATTTT | CASSVEGAVSTDTQYF
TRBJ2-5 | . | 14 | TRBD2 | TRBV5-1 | TGCGCCAGCAGCTCAACAGCGGGAGCCGAGACCCAGTACTTC | CASSSTAGAETQYF
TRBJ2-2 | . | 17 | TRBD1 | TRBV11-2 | TGTGCCAGCAGCTTATTGGGGACAGGGAAAGAGGCCGGGGAGCTGTTTTTT | CASSLLGTGKEAGELFF
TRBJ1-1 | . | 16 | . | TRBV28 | TGTGCCAGCACCTCCTGGGCGGGGGGGATTACCGCTGAAGCTTTCTTT | CASTSWAGGITAEAFF
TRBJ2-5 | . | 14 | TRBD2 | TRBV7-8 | TGTGCCAGCAGCTTAGGTACTAGCGGGGAGACCCAGTACTTC | CASSLGTSGETQYF
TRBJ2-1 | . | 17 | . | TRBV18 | TGTGCCAGCTCACCACCAGCAGGGTCCCCCCTTTACAATGAGCAGTTCTTC | CASSPPAGSPLYNEQFF
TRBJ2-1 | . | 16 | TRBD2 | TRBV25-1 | TGTGCCAGCAGTCTACCGGGACTAGCGGTCTACAATGAGCAGTTCTTC | CASSLPGLAVYNEQFF
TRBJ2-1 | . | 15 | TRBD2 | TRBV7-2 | TGTGCCAGCAGCTTCCGGGCGGGAGGGATAGATGAGCAGTTCTTC | CASSFRAGGIDEQFF
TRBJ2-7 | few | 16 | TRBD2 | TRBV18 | TGTGCCAGCTCACCACAGGGAGCGGGGACCTCCTACGAGCAGTACTTC | CASSPQGAGTSYEQYF
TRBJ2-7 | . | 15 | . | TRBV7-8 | TGTGCCAGCAGCTTCGGGAGCTCTGGCTCCTACGAGCAGTACTTC | CASSFGSSGSYEQYF
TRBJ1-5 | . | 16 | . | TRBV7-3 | TGTGCCAGCAGCTTAACGAGGGGCCGGGGCAATCAGCCCCAGCATTTT | CASSLTRGRGNQPQHF
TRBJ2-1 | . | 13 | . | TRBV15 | TGTGCCACCAGCCCCGAGAGGGCCGATGAGCAGTTCTTC | CATSPERADEQFF
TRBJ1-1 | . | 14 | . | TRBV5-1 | TGCGCCAGCAGCTTGGGGCTGGCGAACACTGAAGCTTTCTTT | CASSLGLANTEAFF
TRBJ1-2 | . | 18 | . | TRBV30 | TGTGCCTGGGGGTACCTTTATGGGACCCCAGCTTTAGCGGGTGGCTACACCTTC | CAWGYLYGTPALAGGYTF
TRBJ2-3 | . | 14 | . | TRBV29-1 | TGCAGCGTACGCGCGGGGGCTAGCACAGATACGCAGTATTTT | CSVRAGASTDTQYF
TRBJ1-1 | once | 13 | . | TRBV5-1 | TGCGCCAGCAGTATGGACATAAACACTGAAGCTTTCTTT | CASSMDINTEAFF
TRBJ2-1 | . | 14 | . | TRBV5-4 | TGTGCCAGCAGCCCTGACCCGACCTACAATGAGCAGTTCTTC | CASSPDPTYNEQFF
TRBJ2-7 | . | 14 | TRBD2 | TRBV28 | TGTGCCAGCAGGAGGACTAGCGGAAGCTACGAGCAGTACTTC | CASRRTSGSYEQYF
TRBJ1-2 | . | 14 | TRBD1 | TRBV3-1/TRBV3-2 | TGTGCCAGCAGCCTGCGGGACAGCCTATATGGCTACACCTTC | CASSLRDSLYGYTF
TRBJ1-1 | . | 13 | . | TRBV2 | TGTGCCGGAGGGGAGGGAATAGGCACTGAAGCTTTCTTT | CAGGEGIGTEAFF
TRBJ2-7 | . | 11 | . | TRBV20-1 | TGCAGTGCTAGGTTTGTGGCCGAGCAGTACTTC | CSARFVAEQYF
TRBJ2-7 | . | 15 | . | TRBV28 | TGTGCCAGCAGACCCAGGGGGGGTGGGACAACCACTCCGTACTTC | CASRPRGGGTTTPYF
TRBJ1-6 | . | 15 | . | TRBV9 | TGTGCCAGCAGCGTAGGTGTAGGCCGTAATTCACCCCTCCACTTT | CASSVGVGRNSPLHF
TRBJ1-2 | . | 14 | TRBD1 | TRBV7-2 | TGTGCCAGCAGCTTAGAGTCCGGGACAGCAGGCTACACCTTC | CASSLESGTAGYTF
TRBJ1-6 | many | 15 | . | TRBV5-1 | TGCGCCAGCAGCTTGAAGGGGCAGGGAGGTTCACCCCTCCACTTT | CASSLKGQGGSPLHF
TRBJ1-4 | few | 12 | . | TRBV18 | TGTGCCAGCTCCTTTACTAATGAAAAACTGTTTTTT | CASSFTNEKLFF
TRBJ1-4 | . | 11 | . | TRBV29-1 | TGCGGTGGACAGTCAAATGAAAAACTGTTTTTT | CGGQSNEKLFF
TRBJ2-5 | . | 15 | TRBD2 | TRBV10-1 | TGCGCCAGCAGTGAGGATCCGGGAGCGGGGGGGACCCAGTACTTC | CASSEDPGAGGTQYF